This TCR beta chain is drawn from a study of T-cell memory formation after mild COVID-19. Study in general: Clustering of TCRs was largely donor specific. Study-wide points: Clones shrinking from day 15 to 85 showed even CD4/CD8 mixes; later expanders tilted CD4+.

Using its own MiXCR run on the 5' RACE reads, TCRdb lists one record per CDR3 protein. This sample has a few hundred thousand distinct CDR3 sequences, with 24% found just once. Germline V gene sequence: CDR1 KGHSY, CDR2 FQNENV. This CDR3 comprises 14 residues. Between the trimmed V and J ends, which lost 2 bases and 4 bases, there was a span of 9 bases. A remark on this clonotype: No antigen is known for it.

This TCR was recovered from an adult woman who had mild COVID-19 (a few samples of this study predate the infection). Cell type and time point are not known. Input material: PBMCs or a T cell subset sorted from them (not recorded which). This chain connects TRBV16 to TRBJ1-3, with D hard to call. The CDR3 reads CASSQIVLGNTIYF. DNA of the CDR3: TGTGCCAGCAGCCAAATAGTACTCGGAAACACCATATATTTT.